This TCR beta chain stems from a study of chemoradiotherapy in HPV16-positive cancers. On the study more broadly: Candidate HPV-specific T-cell clones and common TCR motifs came from functional assays in a couple of HPV16-positive patients. Study-wide results and limits: During treatment, candidate HPV-specific clones and E7-related motifs expanded in tumor. HPV-specific T cells were functionally defined from only two HPV16-positive patients.

Using immunoSEQ multiplex PCR, the repertoire was profiled, and TCRdb retains in-frame clones only, with some absent. The table records over 10,000 clones, 75% of them present only once. Repeated repertoire sampling spanned the course of chemoradiotherapy. Regarding this clone: Its antigen is not known.

The TCR originated in a human donor with HPV-associated anogenital cancer. This material was obtained from a patient who underwent chemoradiotherapy.

CDR3 sequence reads: CASSIRLLAGGRTDTQYF. The CDR3, as DNA: TGTGCCAGTAGTATTCGGTTACTAGCGGGAGGGAGGACAGATACGCAGTATTTT. The chain uses TRBV19 and TRBJ2-3, with 13 bases that match TRBD2. The CDR3 is 18 amino acids. CDR1 and CDR2 from the germline V gene are LNHDA and SQIVND (reference sequence). V lost 3 bases to trimming and J lost 3 bases; unmatched junction nucleotides: 9.